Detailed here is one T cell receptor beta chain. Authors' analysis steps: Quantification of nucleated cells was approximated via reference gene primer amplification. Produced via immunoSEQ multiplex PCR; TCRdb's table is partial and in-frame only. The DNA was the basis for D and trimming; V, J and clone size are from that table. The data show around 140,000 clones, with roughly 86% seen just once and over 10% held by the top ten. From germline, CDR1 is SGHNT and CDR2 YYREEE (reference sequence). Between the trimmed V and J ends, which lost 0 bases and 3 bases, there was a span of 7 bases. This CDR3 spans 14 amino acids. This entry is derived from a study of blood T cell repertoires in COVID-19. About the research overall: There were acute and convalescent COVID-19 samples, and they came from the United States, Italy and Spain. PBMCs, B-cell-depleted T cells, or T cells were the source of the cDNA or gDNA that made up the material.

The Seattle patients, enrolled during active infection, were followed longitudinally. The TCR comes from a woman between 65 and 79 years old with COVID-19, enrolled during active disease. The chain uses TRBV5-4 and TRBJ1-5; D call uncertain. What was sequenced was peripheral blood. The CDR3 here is CASSLGGNNQPQHF. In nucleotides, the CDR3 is TGTGCCAGCAGCTTGGGCGGGAACAATCAGCCCCAGCATTTT.